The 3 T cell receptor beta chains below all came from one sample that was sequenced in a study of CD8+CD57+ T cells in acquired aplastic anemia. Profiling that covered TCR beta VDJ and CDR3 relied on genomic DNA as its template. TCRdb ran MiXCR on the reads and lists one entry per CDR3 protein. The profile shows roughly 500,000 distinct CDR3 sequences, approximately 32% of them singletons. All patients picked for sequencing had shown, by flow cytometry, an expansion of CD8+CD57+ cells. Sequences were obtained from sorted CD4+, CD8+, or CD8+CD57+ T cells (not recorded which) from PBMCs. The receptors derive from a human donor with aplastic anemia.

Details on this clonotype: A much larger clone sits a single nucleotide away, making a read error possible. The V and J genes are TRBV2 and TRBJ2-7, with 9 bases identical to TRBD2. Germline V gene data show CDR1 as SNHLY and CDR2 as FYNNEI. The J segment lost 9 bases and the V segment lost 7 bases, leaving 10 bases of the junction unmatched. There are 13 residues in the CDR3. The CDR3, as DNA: TGTGCCAGCACCAGGATTAGCGGGGGTGTGCAGTACTTC. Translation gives CASTRISGGVQYF.

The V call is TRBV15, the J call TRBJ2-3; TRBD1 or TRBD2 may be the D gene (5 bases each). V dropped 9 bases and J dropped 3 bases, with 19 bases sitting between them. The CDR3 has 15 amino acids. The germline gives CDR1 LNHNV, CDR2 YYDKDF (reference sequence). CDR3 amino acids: CATTSGALGTDTQYF. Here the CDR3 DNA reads TGTGCCACGACTTCCGGGGCCCTGGGGACAGATACGCAGTATTTT.

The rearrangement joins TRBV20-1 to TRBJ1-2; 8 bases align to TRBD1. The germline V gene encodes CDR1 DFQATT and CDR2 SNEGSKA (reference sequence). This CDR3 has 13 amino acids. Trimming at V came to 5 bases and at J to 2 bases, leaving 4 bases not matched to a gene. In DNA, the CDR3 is TGCAGTGCTTCTGACAGGGGCAACTATGGCTACACCTTC. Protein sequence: CSASDRGNYGYTF.